One sample yielded the 18 T cell receptor beta chains listed below, sequenced in a study of kidney transplant recipient with SARS-CoV-2 infection. MiXCR was run by TCRdb on the reads, yielding one entry per CDR3 protein. This table has 200,000 to 300,000 distinct CDR3 sequences, about 28% appearing once. Sequencing used a blood sample, obtained at baseline and on day 111 from a kidney transplant recipient. The receptors derive from a male patient aged 25-45 years who had COVID-19 and was a kidney transplant recipient. Some T cells may be transferred from the graft donor.

The chain is built from TRBV12-3 or TRBV12-4 and TRBJ2-5, with TRBD2 identical over 8 bases. V shed 6 bases, J shed 2 bases, and the junction held 11 bases outside the gene matches. The CDR3 length is 16 residues. The CDR3 DNA follows: TGTGCCAGCAGCCCGCTAGCAGCGGGGGTACAAGAGACCCAGTACTTC. This encodes CASSPLAAGVQETQYF.

About this clonotype: A much bigger clone sits one base away, suggesting this may be a read error. The CDR3: CAWSGTGPYEQYF. Written as DNA, the CDR3 is TGTGCCTGGAGTGGGACAGGCCCCTACGAGCAGTACTTC. The rearrangement links TRBV30 to TRBJ2-7; 7 bases line up with TRBD1. The CDR3 length is 13 residues. The germline gives CDR1 GTSNPN, CDR2 SVGIG (reference sequence). V shed 1 base and J 2 bases; nucleotides not matched to a gene: 2.

A word on this clonotype: This may stem from a read error, because a much larger clone lies one nucleotide away. V usage is TRBV10-1 and J usage is TRBJ2-7; D may correspond to TRBD1 or TRBD2 (5 bases each). V lost 6 bases and J lost 2, with 20 bases in between. CDR1 is WNHNN and CDR2 is SYGVQD in the germline V gene (reference sequence). CDR3 length: 16 residues. The CDR3 DNA reads as TGCGCCAGCAGGGCCGCCTCCATGGGGGAGACCTACGAGCAGTACTTC. Translated: CASRAASMGETYEQYF.

This clonotype was found many times. The V and J genes are TRBV12-3 or TRBV12-4 and TRBJ1-2; D not certain. The length of the CDR3 is 17 residues. V was pared by 5 bases and J by 4 bases, with 23 bases between. The CDR3 is CASSALSSFRKTYGYTF. CDR3 nucleotides: TGTGCCAGCAGTGCCTTGAGCAGCTTCCGAAAGACCTATGGCTACACCTTC.

In its sample, this clonotype was seen many times. This chain connects TRBV12-3 or TRBV12-4 to TRBJ1-2; D not certain. This CDR3 has 17 residues. Trimming took 5 bases from V and 4 from J, leaving 23 bases between them. Written as DNA, the CDR3 is TGTGCCAGCAGTAAACACTGCAGCTTCCGAAAGACCTATGGCTACACCTTC. Protein: CASSKHCSFRKTYGYTF.

This clonotype was counted at least ten times. The genes are TRBV5-1 and TRBJ1-1, with 8 bases fitting TRBD1. The CDR3 has 17 amino acids. V dropped 0 bases and J dropped 7; count of bases not matched to a gene: 14. In germline, CDR1 is SGHRS, CDR2 YFSETQ. The CDR3 bases are TGCGCCAGCAGCTTGGAATTAGGGCATGGACAGGGCCTTGAAGCTTTCTTT. Protein product: CASSLELGHGQGLEAFF.

This clonotype was recorded many times. The gene calls are TRBV7-9 and TRBJ1-5; D might be TRBD1 (6 bases). The germline V and J ends were trimmed by 4 bases and 4 bases, with 11 bases remaining between them. This CDR3 is 14 amino acids long. Germline loops: CDR1 SEHNR, CDR2 FQNEAQ (reference sequence). Written as DNA, the CDR3 is TGTGCCAGCAGCTCGGACAGATTTAATCAGCCCCAGCATTTT. Translating it yields CASSSDRFNQPQHF.

This clonotype occurred many times. The CDR3 DNA reads as TGTGCCAGCGGAGGACAGGGCGCAATAAGGTCCTACGAGCAGTACTTC. Its translation: CASGGQGAIRSYEQYF. The chain combines TRBV12-3 or TRBV12-4 with TRBJ2-7; 8 bases align to TRBD1. V lost 8 bases and J lost 1; bases outside the gene matches: 13. The CDR3 loop spans 16 amino acids.

As for this clonotype: A much larger clone is a single base away; this may be a read error. The V gene is TRBV5-4, the J gene TRBJ1-2; D not certain. Trimming stripped 7 bases from V and 4 bases from J, with 23 bases between. This CDR3 contains 16 residues. Germline V lookup: CDR1 SGHNT, CDR2 YYREEE (reference sequence). CDR3 residues: CASLDIVPGETYGYTF. The CDR3 nucleotides are TGTGCCAGCCTAGATATCGTACCAGGAGAGACCTATGGCTACACCTTC. The full variable domain, in which reference TRBV5-4 and TRBJ1-2 provide the parts outside the CDR3, is ETGVTQSPTHLIKTRGQQVTLRCSSQSGHNTVSWYQQALGQGPQFIFQYYREEENGRGNFPPRFSGLQFPNYSSELNVNALELDDSALYLCASLDIVPGETYGYTFGSGTRLTVV.

In the case of this clonotype: A single base separates this from a much larger clone, so it may be a read error. The genes are TRBV6-6 and TRBJ1-3; 7 nucleotides align to TRBD1. Germline lookup yields CDR1 MNHNY and CDR2 SVGAGI (reference sequence). This CDR3 has 15 residues. Trimming cost V 2 bases and J 8 bases; bases outside gene matches: 9. DNA for the CDR3: TGTGCCAGCAGTTACCAGGGACAGAAGGGAGACACCATATATTTT. Its protein is CASSYQGQKGDTIYF.

About this clonotype itself: The junction does not match germline at one end; this may be a read error. The chain carries TRBV18 and TRBJ1-3; a possible D gene is TRBD1 (5 bases). The CDR3 covers 15 residues. Germline CDR1 reads KGHSH; CDR2 reads LQKENI. The CDR3, as DNA: TGTGCCAGCCCACCTGGGCAGGGCTCTGGAAACACCATATATTTT. Translating it yields CASPPGQGSGNTIYF.

In regard to this clonotype: This clone may be a read error of a much larger clone one base away. The chain carries TRBV20-1 and TRBJ1-3, with D perhaps matching TRBD1 (6 bases). CDR3 length: 16 amino acids. V was pared by 1 base and J by 4 bases, with 17 bases between. Germline lookup yields CDR1 DFQATT and CDR2 SNEGSKA (reference sequence). CDR3 residues: CSARVNSQGGGNTIYF. CDR3 sequence (DNA): TGCAGTGCTAGAGTTAATTCACAGGGCGGGGGAAACACCATATATTTT.

This clonotype was counted many times. The chain employs TRBV12-3 or TRBV12-4 and TRBJ2-7; no clear D. V lost 6 bases and J lost 3, with 9 bases in between. This CDR3 contains 12 residues. CDR3 sequence reads: CASSPDRYEQYF. The CDR3 DNA reads as TGTGCCAGCAGCCCGGACCGCTACGAGCAGTACTTC.

Worth noting for this clonotype: A clone one base away is much larger, so this may be a read error. V usage is TRBV6-1 and J usage is TRBJ1-2, with D unclear. Germline lookup yields CDR1 MNHNS and CDR2 SASEGT. Trimming stripped 4 bases from V and 4 bases from J, with 22 bases between. There are 17 residues in the CDR3. Here the CDR3 reads CASSGVGSMRKTYGYTF. CDR3 nucleotides: TGTGCCAGCAGTGGGGTCGGCTCTATGCGAAAGACCTATGGCTACACCTTC.

This clonotype has at least ten counts. CDR3 residues: CSVLKGLRTEAFF. The CDR3 DNA reads TGCAGCGTGTTGAAGGGGCTTAGGACTGAAGCTTTCTTT. V and J are TRBV29-1 and TRBJ1-1; D is possibly TRBD1 (5 bases). V lost 6 bases, J lost 5 bases, and 16 bases lay in between. CDR1 is SQVTM and CDR2 is ANQGSEA in the germline V gene. This CDR3 contains 13 residues.

In this sample, this clonotype turned up a few times. This chain uses TRBV19 with TRBJ2-1; the D gene could be TRBD1 or TRBD2 (5 bases each). Germline V gene lookup returns CDR1 LNHDA and CDR2 SQIVND (reference sequence). The CDR3 is made up of 15 amino acids. V dropped 9 bases and J dropped 5 bases, with 20 bases sitting between them. The CDR3 nucleotides read TGTGCCAGCAGCCGGGACCGCCGTCCCAACAATGAGCAGTTCTTC. Its protein is CASSRDRRPNNEQFF.

This clonotype has more than one count but fewer than ten. V and J are TRBV20-1 and TRBJ2-1; TRBD1 matches 8 bases. J gave up 6 bases and V 3 bases, and 7 bases lay outside the gene matches. Germline loops: CDR1 DFQATT, CDR2 SNEGSKA (reference sequence). This CDR3 comprises 14 residues. The CDR3 bases are TGCAGTGCTAGGAGCGGACAGGGAAGCAATGAGCAGTTCTTC. Protein: CSARSGQGSNEQFF.

About this clonotype itself: This may come from a read error, since a much larger clone is one base off. Given the absence of the conserved phenylalanine or tryptophan at the CDR3 end, a read error is likely. J is TRBJ2-3 and V is TRBV7-8, with D tentatively TRBD1 (5 bases). Germline V gene sequence: CDR1 SGHVS, CDR2 FQNEAQ. The CDR3 runs to 14 residues. Trimming removed 1 base from V and 3 bases from J, with 8 bases in between. CDR3 protein: CASSLVRVTDTQYL. The CDR3 bases are TGTGCCAGCAGCTTAGTCAGGGTTACAGATACGCAGTATCTT.